The 19 T cell receptor beta chains presented below share a single source sample, sequenced in a study of T cell responses to AZD1222 COVID-19 vaccine. Clones were read by immunoSEQ multiplex PCR, and TCRdb kept only the in-frame ones, dropping some. The data show around 78,000 clones, roughly 84% seen once. The specimen comprised peripheral blood, sampled on day 0 of AZD1222 vaccination. The receptors derive from an adult in good health.

The rearrangement joins TRBV6-5 to TRBJ2-1; D call uncertain. There are 15 residues in the CDR3. The germline CDR1 and CDR2 sequences are MNHEY and SVGAGI. Trimming pared 6 bases from V and 0 bases from J, leaving 12 bases between. The CDR3 DNA follows: TGTGCCAGCAGATTACGCGGAAGCTCCTACAATGAGCAGTTCTTC. Translated, it gives CASRLRGSSYNEQFF.

The chain recombines TRBV11-2 with TRBJ2-2; D not certain. Trimming pared 5 bases from V and 0 bases from J, leaving 10 bases between. Germline V CDR1 and CDR2: SGHAT, FQNNGV. This CDR3 has 15 amino acids. CDR3 DNA: TGTGCCAGCAGCGCCGGGCATACGAACACCGGGGAGCTGTTTTTT. It specifies CASSAGHTNTGELFF.

This rearrangement joins TRBV5-1 to TRBJ2-3; 10 positions agree with TRBD2. Germline CDR1 is SGHRS and CDR2 is YFSETQ. V was pared by 4 bases and J by 4 bases, with 9 bases of the junction left unmatched. This CDR3 region has 16 residues. The chain's CDR3 is CASSRSSGGTSDTQYF. CDR3 bases: TGCGCCAGCAGCCGGTCTAGCGGGGGTACTTCAGATACGCAGTATTTT. The whole variable domain, remainder taken from reference TRBV5-1 and TRBJ2-3, is KAGVTQTPRYLIKTRGQQVTLSCSPISGHRSVSWYQQTPGQGLQFLFEYFSETQRNKGNFPGRFSGRQFSNSRSEMNVSTLELGDSALYLCASSRSSGGTSDTQYFGPGTRLTVL.

The chain links TRBV9 to TRBJ2-1, with 10 bases that match TRBD2. Trimming cost V 4 bases and J 2 bases; bases outside gene matches: 3. Germline V gives CDR1 SGDLS, CDR2 YYNGEE. This CDR3 has 15 amino acids. Here the CDR3 reads CASSYSGGPYNEQFF. In nucleotides, the CDR3 is TGTGCCAGCAGCTATAGCGGGGGGCCCTACAATGAGCAGTTCTTC. Complete variable domain (other parts from reference TRBV9 and TRBJ2-1): DSGVTQTPKHLITATGQRVTLRCSPRSGDLSVYWYQQSLDQGLQFLIQYYNGEERAKGNILERFSAQQFPDLHSELNLSSLELGDSALYFCASSYSGGPYNEQFFGPGTRLTVL.

This chain uses TRBV7-9 with TRBJ2-2; 8 nucleotides agree with TRBD2. J lost 4 bases, V lost 6 bases, and 4 bases had no gene match. The germline gives CDR1 SEHNR, CDR2 FQNEAQ (reference sequence). This CDR3 comprises 14 residues. The CDR3 DNA follows: TGTGCCAGCAGAGCGGGGGTGGGCACCGGGGAGCTGTTTTTT. Translating gives CASRAGVGTGELFF.

The chain has TRBV6-4 and TRBJ1-2; D possibly corresponds to TRBD1 (5 bases). Germline V lookup: CDR1 MRHNA, CDR2 SNTAGT. The CDR3 has 14 residues. The V end lost 3 bases, the J end lost 7 bases, and 15 bases lay between the germline ends. The CDR3 coding sequence is TGTGCCAGCAGTGATCGGGCAGGGAGAGCTGGCTACACCTTC. Protein sequence: CASSDRAGRAGYTF.

The rearrangement joins TRBV2 to TRBJ1-2; TRBD1 matches at 7 bases. Germline V gene data show CDR1 as SNHLY and CDR2 as FYNNEI. V gave up 4 bases and J gave up 11 bases; unmatched junction bases: 4. The CDR3 is made up of 11 amino acids. The CDR3 region has the DNA TGTGCCAGCAGTGCCGACAGGGATTACACCTTC. Amino acid sequence: CASSADRDYTF. Supplemented by reference TRBV2 and TRBJ1-2, the full variable domain reads EPEVTQTPSHQVTQMGQEVILRCVPISNHLYFYWYRQILGQKVEFLVSFYNNEISEKSEIFDDQFSVERPDGSNFTLKIRSTKLEDSAMYFCASSADRDYTFGSGTRLTVV.

The chain links TRBV30 to TRBJ2-7, with unresolved D. The germline gives CDR1 GTSNPN, CDR2 SVGIG (reference sequence). V dropped 3 bases and J dropped 4 bases, with 10 bases sitting between them. The CDR3 length is 12 residues. The CDR3 region has the DNA TGTGCCTGGAGCCCCGCGGATTACGAGCAGTACTTC. Translated, it gives CAWSPADYEQYF.

This clone was recorded a few times. The rearrangement links TRBV6-2 or TRBV6-3 to TRBJ2-7, with 9 bases fitting TRBD1. The CDR3 totals 13 residues. The V gene's germline CDR1 is MNHEY and CDR2 SVGEGT. J lost 7 bases, V lost 4 bases, and 5 bases had no gene match. CDR3 sequence: CASSWGQGGEQYF. CDR3 coding DNA: TGTGCCAGCAGTTGGGGACAGGGCGGGGAGCAGTACTTC.

The chain is built from TRBV7-3 and TRBJ2-2, with TRBD1 identical over 8 bases. Trimming at V came to 0 bases and at J to 6 bases, leaving 3 bases not matched to a gene. Germline V gives CDR1 SGHTA, CDR2 FQGTGA. CDR3 size: 15 residues. CDR3 nucleotide sequence: TGTGCCAGCAGCTTAACGGACAGGGCTGCCGGGGAGCTGTTTTTT. This gives the protein CASSLTDRAAGELFF.

This chain connects TRBV2 to TRBJ1-1, with 8 bases matching TRBD1. In germline, CDR1 is SNHLY, CDR2 FYNNEI. This CDR3 has 14 residues. The junction had 10 bases not matched to a gene; V was cut back by 3 bases and J by 10 bases. CDR3 protein: CASSDGRTGFVAFF. The CDR3 coding sequence is TGTGCCAGCAGTGATGGTCGGACAGGGTTCGTAGCTTTCTTT.

This clone was picked up one time. The chain uses TRBV6-4 and TRBJ1-3; no definite D call. Per the germline V gene, CDR1 is MRHNA and CDR2 is SNTAGT. The CDR3 consists of 14 residues. The V end lost 6 bases, the J end lost 4 bases, and 13 bases lay between the germline ends. The chain's CDR3 is CASRAPRTGNTIYF. In nucleotides, the CDR3 is TGTGCCAGCAGGGCCCCGCGGACGGGAAACACCATATATTTT.

V is TRBV6-6 and J is TRBJ2-6; D gene unclear. The CDR3 is made up of 11 amino acids. The V end was cut by 7 bases, the J end by 3 bases, with 1 base between. Per germline, CDR1 MNHNY and CDR2 SVGAGI (reference sequence). The CDR3 coding sequence is TGTGCCAGCATTGGGGCCAACGTCCTGACTTTC. Protein: CASIGANVLTF.

There are a few counts of this clone. The rearrangement joins TRBV3-1 (or the pseudogene TRBV3-2) to TRBJ1-1; the D gene is possibly TRBD1 (6 bases). CDR1 and CDR2 (germline): LGHDT, YNNKEL (reference sequence). Trimming stripped 1 base from V and 6 bases from J, with 15 bases between. The CDR3 runs 15 residues. Written as DNA, the CDR3 is TGTGCCAGCAGCCAAGGAGTCCAGGGGAGAGCTGAAGCTTTCTTT. This encodes CASSQGVQGRAEAFF.

The chain combines TRBV5-1 with TRBJ1-2; 7 nucleotides line up with TRBD1. Germline values: CDR1 SGHRS, CDR2 YFSETQ. V was clipped by 0 bases and J by 1 base; unmatched bases: 3. This CDR3 comprises 15 residues. In DNA, the CDR3 is TGCGCCAGCAGCTTGGATGCAGGGGGTAACTATGGCTACACCTTC. Its protein product is CASSLDAGGNYGYTF. Full variable domain (missing parts from reference TRBV5-1 and TRBJ1-2): KAGVTQTPRYLIKTRGQQVTLSCSPISGHRSVSWYQQTPGQGLQFLFEYFSETQRNKGNFPGRFSGRQFSNSRSEMNVSTLELGDSALYLCASSLDAGGNYGYTFGSGTRLTVV.

The rearrangement uses TRBV4-3 and TRBJ1-1; 7 bases are a match to TRBD1. Germline CDR1 reads LGHNA; CDR2 reads YSLEER. With V trimmed by 4 bases and J by 4 bases, 12 bases remained unmatched. This CDR3 region has 16 residues. For the CDR3, the DNA is TGCGCCAGCAGCCTGGGCATAGGGGGCACGAGCACTGAAGCTTTCTTT. Protein sequence: CASSLGIGGTSTEAFF.

The chain employs TRBV6-5 and TRBJ1-6, with a possible D match to TRBD1 (5 bases). V was clipped by 9 bases and J by 4 bases, with 13 bases between them. In germline, CDR1 is MNHEY, CDR2 SVGAGI. The CDR3 is 14 residues long. The CDR3: CASTRDFYNSPLHF. CDR3 nucleotide sequence: TGTGCCAGTACCCGGGACTTTTATAATTCACCCCTCCACTTT.

The V gene is TRBV30, the J gene TRBJ1-2, with D hard to call. The CDR3 totals 13 residues. Germline V CDR1 and CDR2: GTSNPN, SVGIG (reference sequence). Trimming took off 5 bases at V and 5 bases at J, with 15 bases between the two ends. The CDR3 loop reads CAWDVTGEYGYTF. The CDR3, as DNA: TGTGCCTGGGACGTGACGGGCGAATATGGCTACACCTTC.

The rearrangement links TRBV15 to TRBJ2-7, with D uncertain. The V gene lost 0 bases and the J gene lost 2 bases, with 11 bases spanning the gap. The CDR3 loop spans 15 amino acids. Per germline, CDR1 LNHNV and CDR2 YYDKDF (reference sequence). This CDR3 reads CATSREVGYTYEQYF. CDR3 coding DNA: TGTGCCACCAGCAGAGAGGTAGGGTATACCTACGAGCAGTACTTC.